This T cell receptor (beta chain) was recovered during a study of cytomegalovirus exposure and HLA in healthy donors. Findings and limits, study-wide: Many donors carried some public TCRs, although rarity characterized most TCR sequences. A later analysis appeared to link common viral pathogens to several of the most significant clusters.

Germline V gene sequence: CDR1 SGHTA, CDR2 FQGTGA. CDR3 length equals 14 residues. Trimming removed 5 bases from V and 4 bases from J; junction bases left unmatched: 3. Of note for this clone: Its antigen is as yet unknown.

Primers: 60 Vbeta forward and 13 Jbeta reverse. Sequenced by immunoSEQ multiplex PCR; TCRdb stores in-frame clones only, minus some. The repertoire holds about 160,000 clones, with more than 65% as singletons. The chain links TRBV7-3 to TRBJ2-5, with 11 positions matching TRBD2. The receptor was isolated from a man aged 25-45 years in good health and CMV-seronegative. The sequenced sample was PBMCs. The CDR3 spells CASSPGTSGETQYF. The CDR3 DNA reads as TGTGCCAGCAGCCCGGGGACTAGCGGAGAGACCCAGTACTTC.